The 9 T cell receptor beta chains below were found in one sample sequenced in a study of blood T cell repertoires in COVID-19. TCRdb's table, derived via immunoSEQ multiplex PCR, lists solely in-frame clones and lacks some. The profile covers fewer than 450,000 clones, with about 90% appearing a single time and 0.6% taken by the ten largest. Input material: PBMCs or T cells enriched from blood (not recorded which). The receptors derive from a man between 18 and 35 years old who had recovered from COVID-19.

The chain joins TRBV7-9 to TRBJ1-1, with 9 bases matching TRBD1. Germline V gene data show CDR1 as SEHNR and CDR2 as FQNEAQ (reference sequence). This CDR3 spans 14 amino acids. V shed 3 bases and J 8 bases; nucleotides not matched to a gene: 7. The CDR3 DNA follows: TGTGCCAGCAGCTTGACAGGGGGTCCCCGAGAAGCTTTCTTT. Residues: CASSLTGGPREAFF.

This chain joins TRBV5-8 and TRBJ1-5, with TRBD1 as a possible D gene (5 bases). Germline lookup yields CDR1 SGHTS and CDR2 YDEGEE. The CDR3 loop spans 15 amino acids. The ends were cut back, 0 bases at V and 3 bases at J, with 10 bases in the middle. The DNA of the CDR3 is TGTGCCAGCAGCTTGGGAGTGGGGCTCAATCAGCCCCAGCATTTT. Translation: CASSLGVGLNQPQHF.

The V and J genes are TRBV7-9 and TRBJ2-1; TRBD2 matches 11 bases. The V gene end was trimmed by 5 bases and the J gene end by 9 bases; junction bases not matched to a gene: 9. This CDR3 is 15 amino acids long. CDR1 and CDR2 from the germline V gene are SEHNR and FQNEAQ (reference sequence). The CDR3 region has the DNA TGTGCCAGCAGCGCATTAGCGGGAGGGCCAGCTGAGCAGTTCTTC. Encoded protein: CASSALAGGPAEQFF. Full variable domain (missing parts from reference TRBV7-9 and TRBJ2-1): DTGVSQNPRHKITKRGQNVTFRCDPISEHNRLYWYRQTLGQGPEFLTYFQNEAQLEKSRLLSDRFSAERPKGSFSTLEIQRTEQGDSAMYLCASSALAGGPAEQFFGPGTRLTVL.

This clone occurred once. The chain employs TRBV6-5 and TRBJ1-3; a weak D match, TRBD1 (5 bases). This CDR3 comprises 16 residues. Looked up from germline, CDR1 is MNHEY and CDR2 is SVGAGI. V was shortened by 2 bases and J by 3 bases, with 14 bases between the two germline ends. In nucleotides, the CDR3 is TGTGCCAGCAGTTACGTGGGGGGTTGGGGTGGAAACACCATATATTTT. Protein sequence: CASSYVGGWGGNTIYF.

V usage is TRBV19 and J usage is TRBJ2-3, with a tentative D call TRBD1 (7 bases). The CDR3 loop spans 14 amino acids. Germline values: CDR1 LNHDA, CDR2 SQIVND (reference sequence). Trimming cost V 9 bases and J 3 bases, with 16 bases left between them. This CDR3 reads CASKNRGGTDTQYF. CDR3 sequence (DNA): TGTGCCAGCAAAAACAGGGGAGGAACAGATACGCAGTATTTT.

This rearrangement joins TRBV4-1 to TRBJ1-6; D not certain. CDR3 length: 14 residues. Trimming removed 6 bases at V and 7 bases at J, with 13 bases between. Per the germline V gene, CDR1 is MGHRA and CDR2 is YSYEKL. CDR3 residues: CASRPGSYNSPLHF. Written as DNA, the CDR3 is TGCGCCAGCAGGCCGGGATCATACAATTCACCCCTCCACTTT.

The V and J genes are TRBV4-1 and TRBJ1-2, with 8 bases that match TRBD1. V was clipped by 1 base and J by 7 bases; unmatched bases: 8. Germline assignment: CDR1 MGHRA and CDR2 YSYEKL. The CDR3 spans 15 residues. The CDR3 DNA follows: TGCGCCAGCAGCCAAGGGGGAGACAGGGGCCTTGGCTACACCTTC. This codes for CASSQGGDRGLGYTF.

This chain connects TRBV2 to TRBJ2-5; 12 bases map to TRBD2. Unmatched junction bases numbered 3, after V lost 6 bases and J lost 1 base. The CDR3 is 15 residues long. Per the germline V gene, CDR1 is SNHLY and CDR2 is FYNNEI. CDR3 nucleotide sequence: TGTGCCAGCAGATCTAGCGGGGGGGGCCAAGAGACCCAGTACTTC. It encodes CASRSSGGGQETQYF.

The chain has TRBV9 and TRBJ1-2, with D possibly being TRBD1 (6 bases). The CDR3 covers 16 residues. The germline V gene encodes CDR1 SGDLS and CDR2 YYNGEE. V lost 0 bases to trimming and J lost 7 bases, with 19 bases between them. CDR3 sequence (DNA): TGTGCCAGCAGCGTAGTATTACAGGGCAGTTTGGGTGGCTACACCTTC. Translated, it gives CASSVVLQGSLGGYTF. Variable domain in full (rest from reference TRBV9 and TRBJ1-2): DSGVTQTPKHLITATGQRVTLRCSPRSGDLSVYWYQQSLDQGLQFLIQYYNGEERAKGNILERFSAQQFPDLHSELNLSSLELGDSALYFCASSVVLQGSLGGYTFGSGTRLTVV.